These 21 T cell receptor beta chains came from one sample sequenced in a study of T cell responses to AZD1222 COVID-19 vaccine (dated by TCRdb to the early 2020s). Per the publication, the time point label means: baseline before first vaccination. In the paper's terms, the treatment or condition label means: meningococcal conjugate vaccine given as trial control. The library was obtained by the immunoSEQ multiplex PCR assay. As stored in TCRdb, this immuneACCESS dataset retains in-frame rearrangements with V and J assigned. A fraction of the clones does not appear; measured against another copy, unresolved V genes explain less than half of the discrepancy, and the remainder lacks a known reason. The sample has some 200,000 clones on record, roughly 91% of them singletons. Jointly, the top ten make up more than 0.8% of the sample. The sequenced sample was peripheral blood, obtained on day 0 of MenACWY control vaccination. These receptors were taken from an adult in good health.

The genes are TRBV2 and TRBJ2-7; no clear D gene. The CDR3 is 14 residues long. The germline V and J ends were trimmed by 5 bases and 3 bases, with 14 bases remaining between them. The germline V gene has CDR1 SNHLY and CDR2 FYNNEI. The CDR3 DNA sequence: TGTGCCAGCAGTTTCCACAGTTCCCGCTACGAGCAGTACTTC. Its translation is CASSFHSSRYEQYF.

This chain uses TRBV27 with TRBJ1-2; D gene uncertain. V was trimmed by 6 bases and J by 2 bases, leaving 10 bases between them. This CDR3 is 13 amino acids long. Germline-derived CDR1 and CDR2 are MNHEY and SMNVEV (reference sequence). The CDR3 DNA sequence: TGTGCCAGCAGCTCGGTCGGCAACTATGGCTACACCTTC. The encoded protein is CASSSVGNYGYTF.

The chain carries TRBV5-1 and TRBJ2-3, with no clear D. V was clipped by 7 bases and J by 3 bases, with 6 bases between them. Germline V gene lookup returns CDR1 SGHRS and CDR2 YFSETQ. The CDR3 covers 11 residues. The CDR3 DNA reads TGCGCCAGCTCCGTTACAGATACGCAGTATTTT. Protein: CASSVTDTQYF.

This clone has only one observation. J is TRBJ1-2 and V is TRBV7-3; 7 nucleotides match TRBD1. Looked up from germline, CDR1 is SGHTA and CDR2 is FQGTGA. Losses at the gene ends were 1 base for V and 5 bases for J; bases not matched to a gene: 13. This CDR3 is built from 17 residues. The CDR3, as DNA: TGTGCCAGCAGCTTAAGATCCGCCAGGGGGTTAGCATATGGCTACACCTTC. Its translation: CASSLRSARGLAYGYTF.

The chain carries TRBV4-2 and TRBJ1-2; D call uncertain. V lost 2 bases, J lost 1 base, and 5 bases lay in between. The CDR3 sequence is 13 residues long. The germline V gene encodes CDR1 LGHNA and CDR2 YNFKEQ. CDR3 in DNA: TGTGCCAGCAGCCAATCTCTTAACTATGGCTACACCTTC. Its translation is CASSQSLNYGYTF.

The chain employs TRBV5-1 and TRBJ2-2; D may be TRBD1 or TRBD2 (5 bases each). The CDR3 runs 20 residues. CDR1 and CDR2 from the germline V gene are SGHRS and YFSETQ. V lost 2 bases and J 3 bases, leaving 26 bases between the germline ends. The CDR3 sequence: CASSFAPPGRTFTYTGELFF. The CDR3 DNA is TGCGCCAGCAGCTTTGCTCCGCCGGGACGGACTTTCACGTACACCGGGGAGCTGTTTTTT.

This chain connects TRBV6-5 to TRBJ1-5; no clear D. The CDR3 runs to 13 residues. Trimming removed 6 bases from V and 0 bases from J, with 6 bases in between. CDR1 and CDR2 from the germline V gene are MNHEY and SVGAGI. The CDR3 DNA follows: TGTGCCAGCAGGACCCATAGCAATCAGCCCCAGCATTTT. The encoded protein is CASRTHSNQPQHF.

The rearrangement uses TRBV12-5 and TRBJ2-3; D gene uncertain. V shed 2 bases and J shed 6 bases, with 12 bases lying between them. The germline V gene encodes CDR1 LGHNT and CDR2 FRNRAP. The CDR3 sequence is 14 residues long. The CDR3 reads CASGLLLTQDTQYF. The DNA of the CDR3 is TGTGCTAGTGGTTTGCTCTTGACTCAGGATACGCAGTATTTT.

This clone is a singleton in its sample. This same CDR3 is encoded by further DNA sequences in the sample. V gene TRBV6-5 combines with J gene TRBJ1-2; D is possibly TRBD1 (6 bases). Germline V gene sequence: CDR1 MNHEY, CDR2 SVGAGI. This CDR3 spans 14 amino acids. Trimming took off 0 bases at V and 8 bases at J, with 13 bases between the two ends. The CDR3 coding sequence is TGTGCCAGCAGTTACTCTTCAGGGGTGGGAGGCTACACCTTC. Translated, it gives CASSYSSGVGGYTF.

This sequence joins TRBV19 and TRBJ1-2, with D tentatively TRBD1 (5 bases). From germline, CDR1 is LNHDA and CDR2 SQIVND (reference sequence). V lost 5 bases to trimming and J lost 7 bases, with 26 bases between them. The CDR3 is 17 residues long. The CDR3 nucleotides read TGTGCCAGTAGTTTGGGGGACCTGTCGGGGTCCCTTTTTGGCTACACCTTC. It encodes CASSLGDLSGSLFGYTF.

This clone was recorded only once. V gene TRBV25-1 combines with J gene TRBJ1-6; no firm D call. This CDR3 has 13 amino acids. Between the trimmed V and J ends, which lost 2 bases and 8 bases, there was a span of 7 bases. From germline, CDR1 is MGHDK and CDR2 SYGVNS. CDR3 DNA: TGTGCCAGCAGTGAAATATGGGATTCACCCCTCCACTTT. It codes for CASSEIWDSPLHF. Full variable domain (missing parts from reference TRBV25-1 and TRBJ1-6): EADIYQTPRYLVIGTGKKITLECSQTMGHDKMYWYQQDPGMELHLIHYSYGVNSTEKGDLSSESTVSRIRTEHFPLTLESARPSHTSQYLCASSEIWDSPLHFGNGTRLTVT.

The rearrangement links TRBV5-1 to TRBJ1-2, with a weak D call TRBD1 (6 bases). The CDR3 contains 20 residues. Germline V gene sequence: CDR1 SGHRS, CDR2 YFSETQ. Deletions cut 2 bases from V and 0 bases from J, with 26 bases between. The CDR3 loop is CASSFSLGQTPGVANYGYTF. In DNA form, the CDR3 reads TGCGCCAGCAGCTTCTCCCTGGGCCAAACCCCAGGGGTCGCTAACTATGGCTACACCTTC.

The genes are TRBV2 and TRBJ1-6; TRBD1 might be the D (5 bases). The CDR3 sequence is 17 residues long. Trimming removed 4 bases at V and 0 bases at J, with 13 bases between. Per the germline V gene, CDR1 is SNHLY and CDR2 is FYNNEI. This chain's CDR3 is CASSAPPGTSYNSPLHF. DNA for the CDR3: TGTGCCAGCAGTGCACCCCCCGGGACCTCCTATAATTCACCCCTCCACTTT.

This clone came up a few times. This rearrangement joins TRBV19 to TRBJ2-1, with 9 positions matching TRBD1. The CDR3 is 14 residues long. Germline assignment: CDR1 LNHDA and CDR2 SQIVND (reference sequence). The V and J ends lost 5 bases and 7 bases, in that order; junction bases with no gene match: 6. In nucleotides, the CDR3 is TGTGCCAGTAGTGCGCGACAGGGGGATAATGAGCAGTTCTTC. It yields the protein CASSARQGDNEQFF.

The gene calls are TRBV7-2 and TRBJ1-4; the match to TRBD1 covers 7 bases. Unmatched junction bases numbered 10, after V lost 5 bases and J lost 7 bases. CDR1 SGHTA and CDR2 FQGNSA come from the germline V gene. The CDR3 totals 15 residues. The CDR3 coding sequence is TGTGCCAGCAGCAACACAGGGGTTATAGGTGAAAAACTGTTTTTT. Encoded protein: CASSNTGVIGEKLFF.

The chain is built from TRBV7-2 and TRBJ1-2; possibly TRBD1 for D (5 bases). V dropped 2 bases and J dropped 0 bases, with 10 bases sitting between them. The CDR3 sequence is 15 residues long. The germline V gene has CDR1 SGHTA and CDR2 FQGNSA. The CDR3: CASSLQGSPNYGYTF. CDR3 in DNA: TGTGCCAGCAGCTTACAGGGTTCCCCTAACTATGGCTACACCTTC.

The rearrangement links TRBV18 to TRBJ1-2; D unresolved. V shed 2 bases and J shed 4 bases, with 11 bases lying between them. The CDR3 is 14 amino acids. The germline V gene encodes CDR1 KGHSH and CDR2 LQKENI. The CDR3 here is CASSPGGLAYGYTF. In DNA, the CDR3 is TGTGCCAGCTCACCAGGAGGTTTGGCCTATGGCTACACCTTC.

The rearrangement joins TRBV18 to TRBJ1-4, with D unclear. Germline V CDR1 and CDR2: KGHSH, LQKENI. Between the trimmed V and J ends, which lost 6 bases and 0 bases, there was a span of 11 bases. There are 15 residues in the CDR3. In nucleotides, the CDR3 is TGTGCCAGCTCTCCAAACCTTGCAACTAATGAAAAACTGTTTTTT. Amino acid sequence: CASSPNLATNEKLFF.

The gene calls are TRBV4-1 and TRBJ2-3; 10 bases map to TRBD2. The J segment lost 4 bases and the V segment lost 5 bases, leaving 6 bases of the junction unmatched. There are 15 residues in the CDR3. The germline V gene encodes CDR1 MGHRA and CDR2 YSYEKL. CDR3 in DNA: TGCGCCAGCAGCTTCCTAGCGGGGGTCCCAGATACGCAGTATTTT. This sequence encodes CASSFLAGVPDTQYF.

V is TRBV6-2 or TRBV6-3 and J is TRBJ1-5, with a tentative D call TRBD1 (5 bases). The CDR3 consists of 18 residues. Trimming pared 2 bases from V and 2 bases from J, leaving 19 bases between. Looked up from germline, CDR1 is MNHEY and CDR2 is SVGEGT. The DNA of the CDR3 is TGTGCCAGCAGTTACCTCCCGGGGGGGGGAGATGGCAATCAGCCCCAGCATTTT. Its translation is CASSYLPGGGDGNQPQHF.

The CDR3 is CSVAQGGNYGYTF. The CDR3 DNA reads TGCAGCGTTGCACAGGGGGGAAACTATGGCTACACCTTC. The chain joins TRBV29-1 to TRBJ1-2; 8 bases agree with TRBD1. Germline V gene data show CDR1 as SQVTM and CDR2 as ANQGSEA. The CDR3 extends over 13 amino acids. Trimming cost V 4 bases and J 2 bases; bases outside gene matches: 3.